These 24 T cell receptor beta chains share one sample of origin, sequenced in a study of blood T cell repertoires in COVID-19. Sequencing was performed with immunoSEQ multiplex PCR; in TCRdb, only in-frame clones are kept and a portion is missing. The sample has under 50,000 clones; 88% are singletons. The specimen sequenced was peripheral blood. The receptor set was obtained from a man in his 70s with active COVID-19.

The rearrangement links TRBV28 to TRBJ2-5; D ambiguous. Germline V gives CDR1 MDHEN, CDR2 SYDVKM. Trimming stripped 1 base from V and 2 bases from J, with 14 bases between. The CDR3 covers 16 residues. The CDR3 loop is CASSLSQISPQETQYF. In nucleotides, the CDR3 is TGTGCCAGCAGTTTATCGCAGATTTCCCCGCAAGAGACCCAGTACTTC.

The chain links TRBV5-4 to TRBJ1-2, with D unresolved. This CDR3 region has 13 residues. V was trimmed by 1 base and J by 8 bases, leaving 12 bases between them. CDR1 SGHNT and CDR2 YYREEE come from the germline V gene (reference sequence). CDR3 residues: CASSLPGYPGYTF. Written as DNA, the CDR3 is TGTGCCAGCAGCTTGCCAGGTTATCCCGGCTACACCTTC.

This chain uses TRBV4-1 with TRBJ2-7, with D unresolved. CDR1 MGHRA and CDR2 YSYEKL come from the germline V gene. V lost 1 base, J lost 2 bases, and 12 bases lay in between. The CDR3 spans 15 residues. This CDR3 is CASSQGPTGTYEQYF. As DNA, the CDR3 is TGCGCCAGCAGCCAAGGTCCGACGGGTACCTACGAGCAGTACTTC.

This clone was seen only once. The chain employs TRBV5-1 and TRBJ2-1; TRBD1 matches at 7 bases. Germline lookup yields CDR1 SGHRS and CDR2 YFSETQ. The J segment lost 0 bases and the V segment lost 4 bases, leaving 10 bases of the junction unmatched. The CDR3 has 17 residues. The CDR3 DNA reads TGCGCCAGCAGCGGGGACAGCCAATTCTTCTCCTACAATGAGCAGTTCTTC. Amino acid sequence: CASSGDSQFFSYNEQFF.

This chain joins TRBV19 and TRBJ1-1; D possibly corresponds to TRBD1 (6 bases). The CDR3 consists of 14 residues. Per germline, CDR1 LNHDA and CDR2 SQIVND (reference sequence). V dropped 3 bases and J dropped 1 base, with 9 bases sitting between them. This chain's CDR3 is CASSISTGNTEAFF. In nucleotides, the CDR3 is TGTGCCAGTAGTATCTCGACAGGGAACACTGAAGCTTTCTTT.

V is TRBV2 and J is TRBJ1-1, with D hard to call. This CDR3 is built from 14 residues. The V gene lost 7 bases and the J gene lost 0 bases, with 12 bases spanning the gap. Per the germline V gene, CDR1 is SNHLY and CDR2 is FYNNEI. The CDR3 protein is CASIHGEMNTEAFF. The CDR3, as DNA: TGTGCCAGCATTCACGGAGAAATGAACACTGAAGCTTTCTTT. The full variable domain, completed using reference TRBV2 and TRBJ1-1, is EPEVTQTPSHQVTQMGQEVILRCVPISNHLYFYWYRQILGQKVEFLVSFYNNEISEKSEIFDDQFSVERPDGSNFTLKIRSTKLEDSAMYFCASIHGEMNTEAFFGQGTRLTVV.

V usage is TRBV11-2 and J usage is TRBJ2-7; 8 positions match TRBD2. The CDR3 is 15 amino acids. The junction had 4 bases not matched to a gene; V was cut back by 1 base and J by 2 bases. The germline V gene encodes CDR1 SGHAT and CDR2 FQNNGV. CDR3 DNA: TGTGCCAGCAGCTTAGCCCCGGGAGGGCCCTACGAGCAGTACTTC. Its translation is CASSLAPGGPYEQYF.

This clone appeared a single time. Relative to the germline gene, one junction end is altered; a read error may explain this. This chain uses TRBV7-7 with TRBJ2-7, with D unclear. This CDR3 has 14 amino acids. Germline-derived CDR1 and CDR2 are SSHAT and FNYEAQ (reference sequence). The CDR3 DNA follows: TGTGCTAGCAGCTTAGGGCAGGAAAGATCCGAGCAGTACTTC. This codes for CASSLGQERSEQYF.

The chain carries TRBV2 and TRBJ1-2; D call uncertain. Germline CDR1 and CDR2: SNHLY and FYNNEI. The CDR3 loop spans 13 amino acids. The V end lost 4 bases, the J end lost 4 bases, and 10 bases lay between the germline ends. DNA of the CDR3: TGTGCCAGCAGTGGGGAGGGTTCCTATGGCTACACCTTC. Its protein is CASSGEGSYGYTF.

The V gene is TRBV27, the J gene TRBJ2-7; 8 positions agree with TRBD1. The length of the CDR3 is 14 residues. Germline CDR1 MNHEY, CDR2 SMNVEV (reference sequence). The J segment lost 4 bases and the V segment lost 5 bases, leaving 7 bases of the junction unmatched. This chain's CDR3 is CASSQPGQGYEQYF. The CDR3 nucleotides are TGTGCCAGCAGTCAACCAGGACAGGGATACGAGCAGTACTTC.

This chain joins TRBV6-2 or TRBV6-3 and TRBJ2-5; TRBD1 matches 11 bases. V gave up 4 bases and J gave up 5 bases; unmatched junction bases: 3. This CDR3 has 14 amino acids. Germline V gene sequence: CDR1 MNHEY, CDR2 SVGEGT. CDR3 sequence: CASSWTGGWETQYF. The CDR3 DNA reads TGTGCCAGCAGTTGGACAGGGGGCTGGGAGACCCAGTACTTC.

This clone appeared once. CDR3 residues: CASSYSLGRGRGNQPQHF. The CDR3 nucleotides are TGTGCCAGCAGTTACTCGCTTGGCAGGGGACGAGGCAATCAGCCCCAGCATTTT. This sequence joins TRBV6-2 or TRBV6-3 and TRBJ1-5; the D gene is possibly TRBD1 (6 bases). Per germline, CDR1 MNHEY and CDR2 SVGEGT. Deletions cut 0 bases from V and 2 bases from J, with 17 bases between. The CDR3 is 18 amino acids.

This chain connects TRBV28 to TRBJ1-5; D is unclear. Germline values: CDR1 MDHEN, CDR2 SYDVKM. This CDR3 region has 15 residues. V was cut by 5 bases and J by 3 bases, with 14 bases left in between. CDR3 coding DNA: TGTGCCAGCAGTCCCCACAGCTATAACAATCAGCCCCAGCATTTT. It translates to CASSPHSYNNQPQHF.

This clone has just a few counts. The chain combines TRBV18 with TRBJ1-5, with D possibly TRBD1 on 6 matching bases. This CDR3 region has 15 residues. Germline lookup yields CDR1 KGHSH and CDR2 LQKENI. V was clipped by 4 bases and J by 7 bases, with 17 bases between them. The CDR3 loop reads CASSHHAGGRQPQHF. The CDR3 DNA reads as TGTGCCAGCTCACATCATGCGGGGGGCCGGCAGCCCCAGCATTTT.

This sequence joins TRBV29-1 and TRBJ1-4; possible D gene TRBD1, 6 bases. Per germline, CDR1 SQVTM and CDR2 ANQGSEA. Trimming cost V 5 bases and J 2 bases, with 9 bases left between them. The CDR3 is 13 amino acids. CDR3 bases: TGCAGCGTTCCCCAGGGGACTAATGAAAAACTGTTTTTT. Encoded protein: CSVPQGTNEKLFF.

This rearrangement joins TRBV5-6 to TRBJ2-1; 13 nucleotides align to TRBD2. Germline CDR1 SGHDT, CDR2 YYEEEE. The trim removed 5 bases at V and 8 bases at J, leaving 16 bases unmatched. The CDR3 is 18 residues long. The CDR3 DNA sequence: TGTGCCAGCAGGAGGATTTTATGGACTAGCGGGAGAGGGGATGAGCAGTTCTTC. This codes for CASRRILWTSGRGDEQFF.

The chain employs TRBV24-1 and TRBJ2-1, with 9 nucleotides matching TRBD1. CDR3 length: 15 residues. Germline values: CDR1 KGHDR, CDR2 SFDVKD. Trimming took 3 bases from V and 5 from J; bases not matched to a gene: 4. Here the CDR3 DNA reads TGTGCCACCAGTGATAACAGGGGGCGCCACAATGAGCAGTTCTTC. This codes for CATSDNRGRHNEQFF.

CDR3 coding DNA: TGTGCCAGCAGTGGCGATTACAGGGCCCGAAACACTGAAGCTTTCTTT. Translated: CASSGDYRARNTEAFF. The gene calls are TRBV6-1 and TRBJ1-1, with D maybe TRBD1 (6 bases). The CDR3 consists of 16 residues. Trimming stripped 4 bases from V and 2 bases from J, with 17 bases between. Germline CDR1 MNHNS, CDR2 SASEGT.

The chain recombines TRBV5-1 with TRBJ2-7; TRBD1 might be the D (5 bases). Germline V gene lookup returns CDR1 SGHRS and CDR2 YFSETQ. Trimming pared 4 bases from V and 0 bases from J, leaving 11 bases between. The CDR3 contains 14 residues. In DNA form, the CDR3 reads TGCGCCAGCAGCGCGACAGTGAGCTCCTACGAGCAGTACTTC. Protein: CASSATVSSYEQYF.

CDR3 coding DNA: TGTGCCACCAGTGATTTGCGCAGGGGCTATGGCTACACCTTC. Encoded protein: CATSDLRRGYGYTF. The chain joins TRBV24-1 to TRBJ1-2; a possible D gene is TRBD1 (6 bases). V lost 0 bases, J lost 4 bases, and 8 bases lay in between. CDR1 and CDR2 from the germline V gene are KGHDR and SFDVKD. The CDR3 is made up of 14 amino acids.

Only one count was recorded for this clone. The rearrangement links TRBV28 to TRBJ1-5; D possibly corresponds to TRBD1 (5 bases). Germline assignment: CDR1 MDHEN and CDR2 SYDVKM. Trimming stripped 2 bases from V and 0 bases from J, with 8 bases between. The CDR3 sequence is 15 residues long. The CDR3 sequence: CASSLIDSSNQPQHF. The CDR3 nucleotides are TGTGCCAGCAGTTTAATAGACAGTAGCAATCAGCCCCAGCATTTT.

As DNA, the CDR3 is TGTGCCAGCAGCTTCGACAGTAACACCGGGGAGCTGTTTTTT. Protein sequence: CASSFDSNTGELFF. This rearrangement joins TRBV7-3 to TRBJ2-2; tentative D call: TRBD1 (5 bases). Per the germline V gene, CDR1 is SGHTA and CDR2 is FQGTGA. Trimming removed 3 bases from V and 2 bases from J, with 7 bases in between. The CDR3 is 14 amino acids.

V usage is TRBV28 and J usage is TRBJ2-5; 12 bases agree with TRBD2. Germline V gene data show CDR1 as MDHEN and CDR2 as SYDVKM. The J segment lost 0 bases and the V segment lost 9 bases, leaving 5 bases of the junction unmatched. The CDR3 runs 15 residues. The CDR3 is CASGLAGMYQETQYF. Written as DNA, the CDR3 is TGTGCCAGTGGACTAGCGGGGATGTACCAAGAGACCCAGTACTTC.

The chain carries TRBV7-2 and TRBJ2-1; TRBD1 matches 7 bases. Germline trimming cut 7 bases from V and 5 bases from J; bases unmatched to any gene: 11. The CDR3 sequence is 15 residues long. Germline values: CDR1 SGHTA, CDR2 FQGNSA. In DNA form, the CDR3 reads TGTGCCAGCATCATCTCCCGGGACAGAGACAATGAGCAGTTCTTC. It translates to CASIISRDRDNEQFF.